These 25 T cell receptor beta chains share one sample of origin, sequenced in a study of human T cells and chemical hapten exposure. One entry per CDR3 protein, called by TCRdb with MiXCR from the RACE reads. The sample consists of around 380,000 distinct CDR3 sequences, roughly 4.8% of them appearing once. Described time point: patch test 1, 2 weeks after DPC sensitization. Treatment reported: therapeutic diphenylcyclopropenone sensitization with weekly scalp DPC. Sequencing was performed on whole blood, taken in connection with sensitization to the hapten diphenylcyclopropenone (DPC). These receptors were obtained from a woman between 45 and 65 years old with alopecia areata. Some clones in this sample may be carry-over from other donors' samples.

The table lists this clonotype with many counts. In nucleotides, the CDR3 is TGTGCCAGCTGGTCAGGGTCGGACGAAAAACTGTTTTTT. Residues: CASWSGSDEKLFF. The chain uses TRBV27 and TRBJ1-4; a possible D gene is TRBD1 (5 bases). Looked up from germline, CDR1 is MNHEY and CDR2 is SMNVEV (reference sequence). Trimming cost V 8 bases and J 8 bases, with 15 bases left between them. CDR3 length: 13 residues.

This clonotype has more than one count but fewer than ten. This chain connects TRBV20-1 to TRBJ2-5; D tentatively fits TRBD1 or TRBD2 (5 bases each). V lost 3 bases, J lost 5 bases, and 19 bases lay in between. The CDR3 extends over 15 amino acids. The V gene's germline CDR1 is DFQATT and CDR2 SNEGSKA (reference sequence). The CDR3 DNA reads TGCAGTGCTAGGTTCGGTCGGGGCTGGATGGAGACCCAGTACTTC. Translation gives CSARFGRGWMETQYF.

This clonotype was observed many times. DNA of the CDR3: TGTGCCACCGACCGAGGAGCGGGGGCCGATAAATACAATGAGCAGTTCTTC. This translates into CATDRGAGADKYNEQFF. The V call is TRBV10-3, the J call TRBJ2-1, with 8 bases matching TRBD2. The trim removed 10 bases at V and 4 bases at J, leaving 18 bases unmatched. Germline CDR1 ENHRY, CDR2 SYGVKD. This CDR3 spans 17 amino acids.

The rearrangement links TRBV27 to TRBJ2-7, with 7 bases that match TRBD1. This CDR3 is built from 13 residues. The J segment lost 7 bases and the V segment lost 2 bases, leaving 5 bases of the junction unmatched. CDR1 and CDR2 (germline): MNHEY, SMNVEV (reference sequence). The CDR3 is CASSLEQGLEQYF. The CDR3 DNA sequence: TGTGCCAGCAGTTTAGAACAGGGGTTGGAGCAGTACTTC.

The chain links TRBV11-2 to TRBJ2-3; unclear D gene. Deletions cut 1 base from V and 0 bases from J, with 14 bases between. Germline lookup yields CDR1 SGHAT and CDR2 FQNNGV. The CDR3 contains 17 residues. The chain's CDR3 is CASSLGWRAASTDTQYF. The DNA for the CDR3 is TGTGCCAGCAGCTTAGGGTGGAGAGCTGCTAGCACAGATACGCAGTATTTT.

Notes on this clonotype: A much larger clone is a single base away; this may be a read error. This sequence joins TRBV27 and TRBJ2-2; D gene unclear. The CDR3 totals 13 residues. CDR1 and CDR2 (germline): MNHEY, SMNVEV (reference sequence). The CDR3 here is CACSLWGTGELFF. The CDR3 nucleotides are TGTGCCTGCAGTTTATGGGGCACCGGGGAGCTGTTTTTT.

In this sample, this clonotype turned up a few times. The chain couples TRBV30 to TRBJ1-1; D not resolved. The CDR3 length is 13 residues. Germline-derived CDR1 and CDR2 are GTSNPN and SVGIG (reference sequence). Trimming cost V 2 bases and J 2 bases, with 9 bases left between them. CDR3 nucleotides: TGTGCCTGGAGTCCACAGACAAACACTGAAGCTTTCTTT. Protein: CAWSPQTNTEAFF.

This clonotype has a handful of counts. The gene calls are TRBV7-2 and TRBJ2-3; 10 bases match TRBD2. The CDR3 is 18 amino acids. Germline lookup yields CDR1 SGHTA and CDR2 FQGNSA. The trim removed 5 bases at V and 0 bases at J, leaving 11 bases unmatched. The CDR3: CASSPLAGALSSTDTQYF. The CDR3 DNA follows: TGTGCCAGCAGCCCCCTAGCGGGGGCCCTATCTAGCACAGATACGCAGTATTTT.

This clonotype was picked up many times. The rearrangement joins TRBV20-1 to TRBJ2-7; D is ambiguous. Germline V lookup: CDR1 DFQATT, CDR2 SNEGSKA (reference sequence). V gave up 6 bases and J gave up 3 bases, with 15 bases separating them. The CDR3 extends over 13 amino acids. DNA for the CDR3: TGCAGTGCCGAAGCACAGATCAACTACGAGCAGTACTTC. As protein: CSAEAQINYEQYF.

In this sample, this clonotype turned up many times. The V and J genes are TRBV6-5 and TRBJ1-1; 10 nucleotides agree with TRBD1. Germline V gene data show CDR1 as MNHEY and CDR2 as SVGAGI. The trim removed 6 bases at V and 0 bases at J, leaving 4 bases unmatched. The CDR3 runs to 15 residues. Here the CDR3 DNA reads TGTGCCAGCAGGTCCGGGACAGGGGTGAACACTGAAGCTTTCTTT. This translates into CASRSGTGVNTEAFF.

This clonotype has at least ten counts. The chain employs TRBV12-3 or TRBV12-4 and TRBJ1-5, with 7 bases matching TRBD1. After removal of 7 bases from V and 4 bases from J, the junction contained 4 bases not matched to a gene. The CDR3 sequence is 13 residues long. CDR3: CASTPGQNQPQHF. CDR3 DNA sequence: TGTGCCAGCACTCCGGGACAGAATCAGCCCCAGCATTTT.

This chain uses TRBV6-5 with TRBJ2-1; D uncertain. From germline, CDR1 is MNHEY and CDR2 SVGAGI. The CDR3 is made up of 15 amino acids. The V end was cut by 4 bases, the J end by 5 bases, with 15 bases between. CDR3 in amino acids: CASSSPVGPDNEQFF. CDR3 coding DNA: TGTGCCAGCAGTTCCCCGGTTGGTCCAGACAATGAGCAGTTCTTC.

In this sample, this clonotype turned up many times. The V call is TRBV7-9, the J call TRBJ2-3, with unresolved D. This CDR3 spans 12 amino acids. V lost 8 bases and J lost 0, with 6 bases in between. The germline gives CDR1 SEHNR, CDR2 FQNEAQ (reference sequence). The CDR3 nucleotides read TGTGCCAGCCTCCCTAGCACAGATACGCAGTATTTT. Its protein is CASLPSTDTQYF.

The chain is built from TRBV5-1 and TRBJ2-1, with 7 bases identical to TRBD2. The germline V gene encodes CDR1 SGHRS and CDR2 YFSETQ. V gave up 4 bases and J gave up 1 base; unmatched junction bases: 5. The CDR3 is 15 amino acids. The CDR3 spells CASSRLAESYNEQFF. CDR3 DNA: TGCGCCAGCAGCCGGCTAGCGGAGTCCTACAATGAGCAGTTCTTC.

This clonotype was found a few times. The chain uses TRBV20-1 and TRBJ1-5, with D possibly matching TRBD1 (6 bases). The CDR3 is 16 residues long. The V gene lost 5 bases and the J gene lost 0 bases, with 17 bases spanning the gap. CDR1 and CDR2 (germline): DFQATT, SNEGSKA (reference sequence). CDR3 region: CSALVGGGISNQPQHF. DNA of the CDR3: TGCAGTGCTCTGGTGGGAGGGGGAATTAGCAATCAGCCCCAGCATTTT.

CDR3 in DNA: TGCGCCAGCAGTGAAAGACTAGAGATACTAGCCAAAAACATTCAGTACTTC. It specifies CASSERLEILAKNIQYF. The rearrangement joins TRBV10-1 to TRBJ2-4; D may be TRBD2 (6 bases). This CDR3 contains 17 residues. V dropped 3 bases and J dropped 0 bases, with 15 bases sitting between them. In germline, CDR1 is WNHNN, CDR2 SYGVQD (reference sequence).

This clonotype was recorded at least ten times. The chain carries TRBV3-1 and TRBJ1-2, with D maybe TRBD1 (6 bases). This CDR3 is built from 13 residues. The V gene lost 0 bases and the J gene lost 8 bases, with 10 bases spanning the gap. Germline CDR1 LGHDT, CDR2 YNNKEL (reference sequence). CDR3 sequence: CASSQEGHGGYTF. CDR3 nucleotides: TGTGCCAGCAGCCAAGAGGGACATGGGGGCTACACCTTC.

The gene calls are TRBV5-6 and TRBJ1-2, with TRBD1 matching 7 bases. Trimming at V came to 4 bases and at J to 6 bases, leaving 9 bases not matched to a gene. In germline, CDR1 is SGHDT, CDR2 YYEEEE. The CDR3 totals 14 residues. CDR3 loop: CASSPMTGLNGYTF. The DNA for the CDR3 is TGTGCCAGCAGCCCTATGACAGGGTTAAATGGCTACACCTTC.

The CDR3 region is CSVNTETYEQYF. CDR3 DNA: TGCAGCGTGAACACCGAAACCTACGAGCAGTACTTC. The rearrangement links TRBV29-1 to TRBJ2-7; no clear D gene. The V gene lost 6 bases and the J gene lost 2 bases, with 11 bases spanning the gap. The CDR3 is made up of 12 amino acids. CDR1 SQVTM and CDR2 ANQGSEA come from the germline V gene.

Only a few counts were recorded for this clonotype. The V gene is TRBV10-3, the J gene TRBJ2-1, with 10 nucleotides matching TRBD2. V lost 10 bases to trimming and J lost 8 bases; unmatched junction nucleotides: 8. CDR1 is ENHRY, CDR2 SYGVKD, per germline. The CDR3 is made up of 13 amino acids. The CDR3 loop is CATKLAGTDEQFF. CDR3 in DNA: TGTGCCACCAAACTAGCGGGAACGGATGAGCAGTTCTTC.

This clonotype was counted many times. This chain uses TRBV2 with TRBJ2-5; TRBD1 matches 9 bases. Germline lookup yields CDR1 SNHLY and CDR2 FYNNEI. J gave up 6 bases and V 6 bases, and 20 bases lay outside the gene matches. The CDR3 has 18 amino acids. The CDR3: CASSLLQGGTGPQKTQYF. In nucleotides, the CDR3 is TGTGCCAGCAGCCTCTTGCAGGGGGGGACAGGGCCGCAGAAGACCCAGTACTTC.

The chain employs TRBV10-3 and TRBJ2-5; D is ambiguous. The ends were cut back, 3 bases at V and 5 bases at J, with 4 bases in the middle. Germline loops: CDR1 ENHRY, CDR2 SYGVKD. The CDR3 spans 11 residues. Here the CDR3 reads CAISDGETQYF. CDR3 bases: TGTGCCATCAGTGACGGGGAGACCCAGTACTTC.

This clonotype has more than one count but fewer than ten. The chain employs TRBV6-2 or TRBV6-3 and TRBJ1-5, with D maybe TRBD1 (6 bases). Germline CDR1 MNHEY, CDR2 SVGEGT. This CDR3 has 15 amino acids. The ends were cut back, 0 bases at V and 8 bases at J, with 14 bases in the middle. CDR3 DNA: TGTGCCAGCAGTTACTCGAATCTTGCAGGGGAGCCCCAGCATTTT. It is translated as CASSYSNLAGEPQHF.

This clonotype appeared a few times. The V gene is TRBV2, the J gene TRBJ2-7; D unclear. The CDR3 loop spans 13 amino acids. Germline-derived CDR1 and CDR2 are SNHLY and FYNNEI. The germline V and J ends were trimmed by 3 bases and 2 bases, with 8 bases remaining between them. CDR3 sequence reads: CASSDARTYEQYF. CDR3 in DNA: TGTGCCAGCAGTGATGCTCGCACCTACGAGCAGTACTTC.

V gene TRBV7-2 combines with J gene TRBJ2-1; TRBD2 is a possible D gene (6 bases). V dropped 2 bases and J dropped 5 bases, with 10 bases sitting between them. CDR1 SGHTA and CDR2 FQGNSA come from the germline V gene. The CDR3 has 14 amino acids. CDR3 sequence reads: CASSLSREHNEQFF. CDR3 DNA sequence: TGTGCCAGCAGCTTATCACGGGAGCACAATGAGCAGTTCTTC. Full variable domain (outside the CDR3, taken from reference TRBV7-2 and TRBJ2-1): GAGVSQSPSNKVTEKGKDVELRCDPISGHTALYWYRQSLGQGLEFLIYFQGNSAPDKSGLPSDRFSAERTGGSVSTLTIQRTQQEDSAVYLCASSLSREHNEQFFGPGTRLTVL.